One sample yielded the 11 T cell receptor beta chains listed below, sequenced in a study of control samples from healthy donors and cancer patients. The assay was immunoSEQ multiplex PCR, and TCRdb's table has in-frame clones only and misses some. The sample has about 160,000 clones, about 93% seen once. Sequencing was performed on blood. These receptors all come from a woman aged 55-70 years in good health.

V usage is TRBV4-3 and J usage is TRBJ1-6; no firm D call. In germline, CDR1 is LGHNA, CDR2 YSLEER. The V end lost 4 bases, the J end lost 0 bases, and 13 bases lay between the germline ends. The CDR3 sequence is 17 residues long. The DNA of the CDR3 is TGCGCCAGCAGCCTCCAATGGGAAAGCTCCTATAATTCACCCCTCCACTTT. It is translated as CASSLQWESSYNSPLHF.

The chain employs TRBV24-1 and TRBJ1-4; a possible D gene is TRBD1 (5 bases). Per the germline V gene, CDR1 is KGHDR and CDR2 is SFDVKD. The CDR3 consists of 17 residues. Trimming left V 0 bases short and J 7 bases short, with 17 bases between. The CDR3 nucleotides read TGTGCCACCAGTGATTTGCGAGATGGGGGGGGTGGTGAAAAACTGTTTTTT. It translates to CATSDLRDGGGGEKLFF.

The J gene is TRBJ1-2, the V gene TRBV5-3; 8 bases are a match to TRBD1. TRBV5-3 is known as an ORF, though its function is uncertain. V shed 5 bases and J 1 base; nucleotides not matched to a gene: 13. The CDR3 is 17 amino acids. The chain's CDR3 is CARRTGQGRSFNYGYTF. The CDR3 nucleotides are TGTGCCAGAAGGACCGGACAGGGAAGAAGTTTTAACTATGGCTACACCTTC.

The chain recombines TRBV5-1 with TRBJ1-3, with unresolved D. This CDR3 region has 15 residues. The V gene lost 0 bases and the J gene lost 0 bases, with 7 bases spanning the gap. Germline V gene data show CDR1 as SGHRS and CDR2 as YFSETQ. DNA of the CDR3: TGCGCCAGCAGCTTGGAACAGCCCTCTGGAAACACCATATATTTT. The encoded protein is CASSLEQPSGNTIYF.

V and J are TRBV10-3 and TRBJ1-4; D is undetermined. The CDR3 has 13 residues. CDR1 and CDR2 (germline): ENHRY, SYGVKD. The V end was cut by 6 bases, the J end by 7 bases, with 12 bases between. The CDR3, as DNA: TGTGCCATCAGACAGAATGAAGTTGAAAAACTGTTTTTT. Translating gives CAIRQNEVEKLFF.

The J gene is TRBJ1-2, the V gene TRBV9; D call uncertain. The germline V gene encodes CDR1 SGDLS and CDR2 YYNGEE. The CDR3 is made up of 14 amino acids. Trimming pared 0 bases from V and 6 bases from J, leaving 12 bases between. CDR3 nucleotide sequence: TGTGCCAGCAGCGTAGGGGTGGGGTTGAATGGCTACACCTTC. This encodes CASSVGVGLNGYTF.

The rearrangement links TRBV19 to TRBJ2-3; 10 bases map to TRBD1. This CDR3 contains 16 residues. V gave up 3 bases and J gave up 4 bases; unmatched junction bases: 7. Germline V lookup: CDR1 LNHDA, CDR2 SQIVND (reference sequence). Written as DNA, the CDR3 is TGTGCCAGTAGTATCATTGGGACAGGGGAACCAGATACGCAGTATTTT. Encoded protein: CASSIIGTGEPDTQYF.

The CDR3 DNA sequence: TGTGCCAGTAGTATCTACTCGTCGGGGTACTATGGCTACACCTTC. It encodes CASSIYSSGYYGYTF. The chain combines TRBV19 with TRBJ1-2, with unresolved D. V lost 3 bases and J 3 bases, leaving 14 bases between the germline ends. The germline gives CDR1 LNHDA, CDR2 SQIVND (reference sequence). This CDR3 spans 15 amino acids. Full variable domain (rest looked up from reference TRBV19 and TRBJ1-2): DGGITQSPKYLFRKEGQNVTLSCEQNLNHDAMYWYRQDPGQGLRLIYYSQIVNDFQKGDIAEGYSVSREKKESFPLTVTSAQKNPTAFYLCASSIYSSGYYGYTFGSGTRLTVV.

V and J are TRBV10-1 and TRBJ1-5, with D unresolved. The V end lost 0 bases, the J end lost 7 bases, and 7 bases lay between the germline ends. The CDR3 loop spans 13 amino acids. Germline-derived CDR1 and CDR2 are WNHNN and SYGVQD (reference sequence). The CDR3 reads CASSESGSQPQHF. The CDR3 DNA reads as TGCGCCAGCAGTGAGTCGGGAAGCCAGCCCCAGCATTTT.

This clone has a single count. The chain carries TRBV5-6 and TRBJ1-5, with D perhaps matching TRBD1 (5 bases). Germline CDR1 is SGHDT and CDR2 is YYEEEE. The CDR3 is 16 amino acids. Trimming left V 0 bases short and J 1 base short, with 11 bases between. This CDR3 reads CASSLGGTWSNQPQHF. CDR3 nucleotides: TGTGCCAGCAGCTTGGGTGGGACTTGGAGCAATCAGCCCCAGCATTTT.

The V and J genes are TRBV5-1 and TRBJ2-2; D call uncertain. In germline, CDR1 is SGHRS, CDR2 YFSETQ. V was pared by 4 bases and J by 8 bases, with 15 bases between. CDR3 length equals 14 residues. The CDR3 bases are TGCGCCAGCAGCCCCAGACCCGAAGTAGGGGAGCTGTTTTTT. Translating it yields CASSPRPEVGELFF.